The 13 T cell receptor beta chains given below trace back to one sample, sequenced in a study of T cell responses to AZD1222 COVID-19 vaccine. The table came from immunoSEQ multiplex PCR; TCRdb's copy has only in-frame clones and leaves some out. Of tens of thousands of clones detected, less than 90% appear once; the ten largest clones hold 6.9%. The input for sequencing was peripheral blood, taken 28 days after the second AZD1222 dose. Receptors were obtained from an adult who received the AZD1222 COVID-19 vaccine.

V gene TRBV19 combines with J gene TRBJ2-1; 11 positions agree with TRBD2. The CDR3 loop spans 15 amino acids. V trimming: 6 bases; J trimming: 3 bases; junction bases outside the gene matches: 4. Per the germline V gene, CDR1 is LNHDA and CDR2 is SQIVND (reference sequence). This CDR3 reads CASRTGTSGYNEQFF. The CDR3 nucleotides read TGTGCCAGTAGAACCGGGACTAGCGGCTACAATGAGCAGTTCTTC. The full variable domain, with the rest looked up from reference TRBV19 and TRBJ2-1, is DGGITQSPKYLFRKEGQNVTLSCEQNLNHDAMYWYRQDPGQGLRLIYYSQIVNDFQKGDIAEGYSVSREKKESFPLTVTSAQKNPTAFYLCASRTGTSGYNEQFFGPGTRLTVL.

CDR3 bases: TGTGCCAGCTCACCGGAGGGACCTCAGCCCCAGCATTTT. Protein: CASSPEGPQPQHF. The chain uses TRBV18 and TRBJ1-5, with D maybe TRBD1 (5 bases). Trimming took off 3 bases at V and 6 bases at J, with 9 bases between the two ends. Germline assignment: CDR1 KGHSH and CDR2 LQKENI. This CDR3 region has 13 residues.

This clone was detected a few times. The rearrangement uses TRBV6-2 or TRBV6-3 and TRBJ2-7; tentative D call: TRBD1 (5 bases). The CDR3 runs 13 residues. Trimming stripped 6 bases from V and 3 bases from J, with 12 bases between. Germline assignment: CDR1 MNHEY and CDR2 SVGEGT. The CDR3 nucleotides are TGTGCCAGCAGCCACCCAGGGATCTACGAGCAGTACTTC. This translates into CASSHPGIYEQYF.

The chain links TRBV7-9 to TRBJ2-1, with D perhaps matching TRBD2 (6 bases). The CDR3 is 16 residues long. Between the trimmed V and J ends, which lost 10 bases and 2 bases, there was a span of 21 bases. The germline V gene has CDR1 SEHNR and CDR2 FQNEAQ (reference sequence). The CDR3 here is CATITSPGVTYNEQFF. For the CDR3, the DNA is TGTGCCACCATTACTTCCCCGGGGGTAACCTACAATGAGCAGTTCTTC.

This chain joins TRBV28 and TRBJ1-6; 7 nucleotides agree with TRBD1. CDR3 length equals 14 residues. Germline values: CDR1 MDHEN, CDR2 SYDVKM. With V trimmed by 3 bases and J by 9 bases, 5 bases remained unmatched. The CDR3 sequence is CASSFNYRGSPLHF. Here the CDR3 DNA reads TGTGCCAGCAGTTTCAATTACAGGGGTTCACCCCTCCACTTT.

This sequence joins TRBV5-1 and TRBJ2-5; 8 nucleotides align to TRBD1. The CDR3 length is 17 residues. Losses at the gene ends were 0 bases for V and 0 bases for J; bases not matched to a gene: 7. Germline V CDR1 and CDR2: SGHRS, YFSETQ. CDR3 bases: TGCGCCAGCAGCTTGGGGTCCGGGACAGGTTACCAAGAGACCCAGTACTTC. It codes for CASSLGSGTGYQETQYF. The full variable domain, its missing parts supplied by reference TRBV5-1 and TRBJ2-5, is KAGVTQTPRYLIKTRGQQVTLSCSPISGHRSVSWYQQTPGQGLQFLFEYFSETQRNKGNFPGRFSGRQFSNSRSEMNVSTLELGDSALYLCASSLGSGTGYQETQYFGPGTRLLVL.

DNA for the CDR3: TGTGCCAGCGGCGGCGGGGGGAGCTCCTACAATGAGCAGTTCTTC. Protein: CASGGGGSSYNEQFF. The chain recombines TRBV2 with TRBJ2-1, with TRBD2 matching 8 bases. V gave up 8 bases and J gave up 0 bases; unmatched junction bases: 6. Germline V lookup: CDR1 SNHLY, CDR2 FYNNEI. The CDR3 sequence is 15 residues long.

The chain uses TRBV4-3 and TRBJ2-7; D uncertain. This CDR3 region has 15 residues. Germline CDR1 and CDR2: LGHNA and YSLEER. Trimming pared 0 bases from V and 0 bases from J, leaving 9 bases between. CDR3 residues: CASSQDYANSYEQYF. In DNA form, the CDR3 reads TGCGCCAGCAGCCAAGATTATGCCAACTCCTACGAGCAGTACTTC.

This clone was observed a handful of times. This chain joins TRBV5-8 and TRBJ2-7; 7 bases match TRBD2. Losses at the gene ends were 0 bases for V and 7 bases for J; bases not matched to a gene: 4. The length of the CDR3 is 13 residues. Germline CDR1 is SGHTS and CDR2 is YDEGEE. The CDR3 coding sequence is TGTGCCAGCAGCTTGGGACTAGCCCGGGAGCAGTACTTC. Amino acids: CASSLGLAREQYF.

V is TRBV19 and J is TRBJ2-7; D tentatively fits TRBD1 or TRBD2 (5 bases each). The germline gives CDR1 LNHDA, CDR2 SQIVND (reference sequence). The length of the CDR3 is 14 residues. Trimming pared 5 bases from V and 6 bases from J, leaving 17 bases between. The CDR3 nucleotides read TGTGCCAGTAGTTCGGGGACCCGCTCCCTCGAGCAGTACTTC. Translated: CASSSGTRSLEQYF.

The V gene is TRBV11-2, the J gene TRBJ2-2; 10 nucleotides align to TRBD2. The V gene's germline CDR1 is SGHAT and CDR2 FQNNGV. J was trimmed by 5 bases and V by 0 bases; bases with no gene match: 9. This CDR3 comprises 18 residues. The DNA for the CDR3 is TGTGCCAGCAGCTTAGAAGAGCCTAGCGGGAGTTTTACCGGGGAGCTGTTTTTT. Its protein product is CASSLEEPSGSFTGELFF.

The CDR3 loop is CASSYATGVVKLFF. The CDR3 DNA sequence: TGTGCCAGCAGTTATGCGACGGGGGTTGTGAAACTGTTTTTT. The chain links TRBV28 to TRBJ1-4; TRBD1 might be the D (5 bases). The germline V gene has CDR1 MDHEN and CDR2 SYDVKM. There are 14 residues in the CDR3. The V and J ends lost 4 bases and 11 bases respectively, with 17 bases between them.

The rearrangement joins TRBV3-1 (or the pseudogene TRBV3-2) to TRBJ2-2; D is possibly TRBD2 (6 bases). The V gene's germline CDR1 is LGHDT and CDR2 YNNKEL (reference sequence). V was shortened by 2 bases and J by 7 bases, with 14 bases between the two germline ends. This CDR3 has 15 amino acids. The CDR3 spells CASSQYGSVNGELFF. The CDR3 DNA reads as TGTGCCAGCAGCCAATACGGGAGTGTAAACGGGGAGCTGTTTTTT.